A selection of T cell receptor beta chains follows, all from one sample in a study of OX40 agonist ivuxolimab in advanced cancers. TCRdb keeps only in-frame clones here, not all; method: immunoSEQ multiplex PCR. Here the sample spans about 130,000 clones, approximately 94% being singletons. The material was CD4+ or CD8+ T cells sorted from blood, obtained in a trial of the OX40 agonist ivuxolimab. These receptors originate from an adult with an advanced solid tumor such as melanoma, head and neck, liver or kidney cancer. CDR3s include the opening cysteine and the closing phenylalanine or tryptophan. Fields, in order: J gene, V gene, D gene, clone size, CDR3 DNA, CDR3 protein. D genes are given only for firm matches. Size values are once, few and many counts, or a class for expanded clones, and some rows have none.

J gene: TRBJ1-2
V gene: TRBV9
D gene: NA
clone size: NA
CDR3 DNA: TGTGCCAGCAGCCCCGGGGGTGGCTACACCTTC
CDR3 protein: CASSPGGGYTF

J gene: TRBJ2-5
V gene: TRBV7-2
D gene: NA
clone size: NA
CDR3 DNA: TGTGCCAGCAGCTTCCTGGACCCGTCACTTCTGTACCAAGAGACCCAGTACTTC
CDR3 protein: CASSFLDPSLLYQETQYF

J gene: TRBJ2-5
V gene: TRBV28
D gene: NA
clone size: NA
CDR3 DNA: TGTGCCAGCAGTTCCTCAGGGACCCAGTACTTC
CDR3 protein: CASSSSGTQYF

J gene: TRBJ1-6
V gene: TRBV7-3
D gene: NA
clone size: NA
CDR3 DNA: TGTGCCAGCAGCCGGAATAATTCACCCCTCCACTTT
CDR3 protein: CASSRNNSPLHF

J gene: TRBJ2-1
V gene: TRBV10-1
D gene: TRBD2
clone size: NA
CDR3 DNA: TGCGCCAGCAGTGTGGGAGGACTAGCGGGGCCAACCTCCTACAATGAGCAGTTCTTC
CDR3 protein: CASSVGGLAGPTSYNEQFF

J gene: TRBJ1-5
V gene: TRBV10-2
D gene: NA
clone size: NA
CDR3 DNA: TGCGCCAGCAGTACCGGGGGCGAGCAGCCCCAGCATTTT
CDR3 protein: CASSTGGEQPQHF

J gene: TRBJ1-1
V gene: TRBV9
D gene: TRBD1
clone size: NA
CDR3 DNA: TGTGCCAGCAGCGGGTACAGGGGAGTTGACACTGAAGCTTTCTTT
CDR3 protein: CASSGYRGVDTEAFF

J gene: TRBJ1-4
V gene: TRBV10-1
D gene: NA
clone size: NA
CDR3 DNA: TGCGCCAGCAGTGGGGCCCATAATGAAAAACTGTTTTTT
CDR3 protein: CASSGAHNEKLFF

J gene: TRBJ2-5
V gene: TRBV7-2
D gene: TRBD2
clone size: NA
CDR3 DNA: TGTGCCAGCAGCTTGACCGGGACTAGCGCGCCCCGGACCCAGTACTTC
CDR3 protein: CASSLTGTSAPRTQYF

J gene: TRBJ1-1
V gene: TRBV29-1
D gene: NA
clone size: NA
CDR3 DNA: TGCAGCGTTTGTCCAGGACTCAGGTGCGACACTGAAGCTTTCTTT
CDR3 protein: CSVCPGLRCDTEAFF

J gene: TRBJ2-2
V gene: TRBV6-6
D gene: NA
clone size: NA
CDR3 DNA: TGTGCCAGCACCCCCCAGGGGGGGGCCCAAACCGGGGAGCTGTTTTTT
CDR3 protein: CASTPQGGAQTGELFF

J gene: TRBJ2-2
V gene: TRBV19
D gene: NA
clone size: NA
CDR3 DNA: TGTGCCAGTAGTTTACCATTGAACACCGGGGAGCTGTTTTTT
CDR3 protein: CASSLPLNTGELFF

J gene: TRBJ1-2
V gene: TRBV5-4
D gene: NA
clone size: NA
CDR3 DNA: TGTGCCAGCAGCAAGGACAATAACTATGGCTACACCTTC
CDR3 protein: CASSKDNNYGYTF

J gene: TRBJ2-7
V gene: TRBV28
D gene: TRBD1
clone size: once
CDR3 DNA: TGTGCCAGCAGCCCTGGGACAGCATCCTTTCACGAGCAGTACTTC
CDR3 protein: CASSPGTASFHEQYF

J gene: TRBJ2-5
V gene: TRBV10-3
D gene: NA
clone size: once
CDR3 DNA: TGTGCCATCACGGCCAGCAGCCTGGAGACCCAGTACTTC
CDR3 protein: CAITASSLETQYF

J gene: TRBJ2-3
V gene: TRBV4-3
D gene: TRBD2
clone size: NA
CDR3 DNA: TGCGCCAGCAGCCAAGGGGTAGCGGGGGGGCCAATTAATACGCAGTATTTT
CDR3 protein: CASSQGVAGGPINTQYF

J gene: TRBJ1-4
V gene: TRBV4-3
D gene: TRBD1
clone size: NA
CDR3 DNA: TGCGCCAGCAGCCAAGAGCTCCGACAGGGAGGTGAAAAACTGTTTTTT
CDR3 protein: CASSQELRQGGEKLFF

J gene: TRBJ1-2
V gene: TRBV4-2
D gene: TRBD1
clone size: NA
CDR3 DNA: TGTGCCAGCAGTCTCGGGACAGAATTGAATGGCTACACCTTC
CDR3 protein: CASSLGTELNGYTF

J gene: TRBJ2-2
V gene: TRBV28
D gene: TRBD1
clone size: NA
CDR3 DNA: TGTGCCAGCAGTCTCGGACAGGGTCCCACCGGGGAGCTGTTTTTT
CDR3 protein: CASSLGQGPTGELFF

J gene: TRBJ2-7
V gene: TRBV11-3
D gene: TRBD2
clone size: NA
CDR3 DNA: TGTGCCAGCAGCTCCGGAGCGGGAGGGACCTACGAGCAGTACTTC
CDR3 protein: CASSSGAGGTYEQYF

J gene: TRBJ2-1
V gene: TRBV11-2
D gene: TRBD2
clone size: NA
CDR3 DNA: TGTGCCAGCAGCTCAAGACTAGCCCTAGCCCGCAATGAGCAGTTCTTC
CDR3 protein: CASSSRLALARNEQFF

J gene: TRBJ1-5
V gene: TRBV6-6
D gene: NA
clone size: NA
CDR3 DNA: TGTGCCAGCAGTTACTGGCAGGGGCGTCAGCCCCAGCATTTT
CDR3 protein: CASSYWQGRQPQHF

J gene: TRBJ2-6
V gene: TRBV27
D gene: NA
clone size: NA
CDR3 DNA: TGTGCCAGCAGTCCCATTACAGGGACTGGGGCCAACGTCCTGACTTTC
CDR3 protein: CASSPITGTGANVLTF

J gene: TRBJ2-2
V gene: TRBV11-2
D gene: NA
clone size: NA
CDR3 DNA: TGTGCCAGCAGCTTAGTTTGGTCGTCTGCACACGGGGAGCTGTTTTTT
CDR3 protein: CASSLVWSSAHGELFF

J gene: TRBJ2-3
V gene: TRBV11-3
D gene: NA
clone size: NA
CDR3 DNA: TGTGCCAGCAGCTTAGGGGACATCACAGATACGCAGTATTTT
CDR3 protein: CASSLGDITDTQYF

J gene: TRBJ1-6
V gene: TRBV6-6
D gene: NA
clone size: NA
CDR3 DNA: TGTGCCAGCCACAACAGAGTCACCAATTCACCCCTCCACTTT
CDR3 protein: CASHNRVTNSPLHF

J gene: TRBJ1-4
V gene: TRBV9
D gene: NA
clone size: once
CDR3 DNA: TGTGCCAGCAGCGTAGGAGGGGCGAATGAAAAACTGTTTTTT
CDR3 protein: CASSVGGANEKLFF

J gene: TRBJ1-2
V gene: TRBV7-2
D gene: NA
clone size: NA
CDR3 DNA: TGTGCCAGCAGCTTAATGGCGGATTCAGTGAAGGGCTACACCTTC
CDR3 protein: CASSLMADSVKGYTF

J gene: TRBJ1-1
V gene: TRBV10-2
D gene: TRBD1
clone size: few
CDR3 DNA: TGCGCCAGCAACCGACAGGGGGAGAACACTGAAGCTTTCTTT
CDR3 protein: CASNRQGENTEAFF

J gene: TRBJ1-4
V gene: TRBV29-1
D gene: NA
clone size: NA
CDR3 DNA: TGCAGCGTTGGATCTCCAGACTCTAATGAAAAACTGTTTTTT
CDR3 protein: CSVGSPDSNEKLFF

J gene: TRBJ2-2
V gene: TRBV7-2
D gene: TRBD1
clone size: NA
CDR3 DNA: TGTGCCAGCAGCTTTGGACAGGGAACCGGGGAGCTGTTTTTT
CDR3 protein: CASSFGQGTGELFF

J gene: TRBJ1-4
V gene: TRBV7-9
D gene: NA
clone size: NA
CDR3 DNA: TGTGCCAGCAGCCCAGGGGTACAGGGAGCTGAAAAACTGTTTTTT
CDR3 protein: CASSPGVQGAEKLFF

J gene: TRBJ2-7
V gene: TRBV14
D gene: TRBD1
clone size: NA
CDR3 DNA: TGTGCCAGCAGCCCCGCGGGACAGGACGAGCAGTACTTC
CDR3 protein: CASSPAGQDEQYF

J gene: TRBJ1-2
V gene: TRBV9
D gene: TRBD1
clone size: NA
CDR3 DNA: TGTGCCAGCAGCAGCGAGACAGGGATCACTTATGGCTACACCTTC
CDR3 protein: CASSSETGITYGYTF

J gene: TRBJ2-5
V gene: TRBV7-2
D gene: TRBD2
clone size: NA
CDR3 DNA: TGTGCCAGCAGCTTAAGTACTAGCGGGGGCCAAGAGACCCAGTACTTC
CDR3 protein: CASSLSTSGGQETQYF

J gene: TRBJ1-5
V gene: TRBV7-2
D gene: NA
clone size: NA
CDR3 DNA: TGTGCCAGCAGCTTAAGGAGGAATCAGCCCCAGCATTTT
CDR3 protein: CASSLRRNQPQHF

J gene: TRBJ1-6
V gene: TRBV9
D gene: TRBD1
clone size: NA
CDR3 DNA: TGTGCCAGCAGCGTGGGACTCACAGGGGACTATAATTCACCCCTCCACTTT
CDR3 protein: CASSVGLTGDYNSPLHF

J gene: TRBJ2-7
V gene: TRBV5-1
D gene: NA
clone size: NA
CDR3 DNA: TGCGCCAGCAGCTTGGTCGGACTGAACTCCTACGAGCAGTACTTC
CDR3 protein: CASSLVGLNSYEQYF

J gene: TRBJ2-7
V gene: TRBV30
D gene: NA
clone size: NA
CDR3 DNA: TGTGCCTGGGGACAGTTCTTCTACGAGCAGTACTTC
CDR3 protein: CAWGQFFYEQYF

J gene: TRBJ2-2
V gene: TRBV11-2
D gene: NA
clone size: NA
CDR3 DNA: TGTGCCAGCAGCTTAGCCCTAGCCCCAGGCACCGGGGAGCTGTTTTTT
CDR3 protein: CASSLALAPGTGELFF

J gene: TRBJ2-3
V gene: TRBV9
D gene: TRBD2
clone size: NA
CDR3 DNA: TGTGCCAGCAGCGTAGAGGGTAGCGGGGGGGATACAGATACGCAGTATTTT
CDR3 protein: CASSVEGSGGDTDTQYF

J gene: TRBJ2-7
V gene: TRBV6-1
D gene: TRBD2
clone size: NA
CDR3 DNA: TGTGCCAGCAGTTCGATGTGGGGAGGGCTCGAGCAGTACTTC
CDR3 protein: CASSSMWGGLEQYF

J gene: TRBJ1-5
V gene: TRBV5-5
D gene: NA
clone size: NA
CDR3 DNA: TGTGCCAGCAGCCGAGAAGGGGCGCGGGGTCAGCCCCAGCATTTT
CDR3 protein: CASSREGARGQPQHF

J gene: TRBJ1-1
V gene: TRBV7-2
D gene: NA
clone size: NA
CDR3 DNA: TGTGCCAGCAGCTTACAAGGGGGGACAATGAACACTGAAGCTTTCTTT
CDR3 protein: CASSLQGGTMNTEAFF

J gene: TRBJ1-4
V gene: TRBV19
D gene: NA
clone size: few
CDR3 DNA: TGTGCCAGTAGTACCCAAAGGGTAACAGCAACTAATGAAAAACTGTTTTTT
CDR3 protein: CASSTQRVTATNEKLFF

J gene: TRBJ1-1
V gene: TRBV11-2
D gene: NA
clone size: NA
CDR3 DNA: TGTGCCAGCAGCTTAGTGGTCGGGGTGAACACTGAAGCTTTCTTT
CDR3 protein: CASSLVVGVNTEAFF

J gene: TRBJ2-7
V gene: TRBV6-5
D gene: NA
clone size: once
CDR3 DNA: TGTGCCAGCAGTTACTCGAAGGCAGGGAGATACGAGCAGTACTTC
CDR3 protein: CASSYSKAGRYEQYF

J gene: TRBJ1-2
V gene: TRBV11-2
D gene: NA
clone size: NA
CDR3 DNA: TGTGCCAGCAGCTCAACTCCGGACAGCTACTATGGCTACACCTTC
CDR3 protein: CASSSTPDSYYGYTF